The 6 T cell receptor beta chains below were found in one sample sequenced in a study of regulatory T cells. Their cognate antigens are unknown. Amplification used 52 TRBV primers and 13 TRBJ primers. Measured with immunoSEQ multiplex PCR; TCRdb has only the in-frame clones, and not every one. The sample consists of under 45,000 clones, around nine tenths of them appearing once. Study-wide results and caveats: Hydrophobic residues at CDR3 positions 6 and 7 were enriched in conventional CD4+ T cells of CD3G-deficient patients.

The specimen was conventional CD4+ T cells sorted from blood. These receptors were obtained from a person under 30 with CD3G deficiency.

V usage is TRBV19 and J usage is TRBJ1-5, with D maybe TRBD1 (6 bases). This CDR3 spans 14 amino acids. Germline values: CDR1 LNHDA, CDR2 SQIVND (reference sequence). V lost 4 bases and J 8 bases, leaving 15 bases between the germline ends. The CDR3 DNA reads TGTGCCAGTAGTACTCCCGGGACAAGGGAGCCCCAGCATTTT. It codes for CASSTPGTREPQHF.

The V and J genes are TRBV6-1 and TRBJ2-6; no definite D call. From germline, CDR1 is MNHNS and CDR2 SASEGT. The CDR3 totals 15 residues. V lost 3 bases and J lost 0, with 6 bases in between. The CDR3 DNA reads as TGTGCCAGCAGTGAGGGTAGCTCTGGGGCCAACGTCCTGACTTTC. Translating it yields CASSEGSSGANVLTF.

The chain employs TRBV7-8 and TRBJ2-7; 8 bases align to TRBD1. Germline V gene data show CDR1 as SGHVS and CDR2 as FQNEAQ. This CDR3 comprises 13 residues. V was pared by 3 bases and J by 7 bases, with 5 bases of the junction left unmatched. In DNA, the CDR3 is TGTGCCAGCAGCTTGGACAGGGCAAGGGAGCAGTACTTC. Amino acid sequence: CASSLDRAREQYF.

The CDR3 loop reads CASSEFAGGPPSTDTQYF. CDR3 DNA sequence: TGTGCCAGCAGTGAGTTCGCGGGGGGTCCTCCTAGCACAGATACGCAGTATTTT. The chain carries TRBV6-1 and TRBJ2-3, with 8 positions matching TRBD2. The CDR3 is 18 residues long. Germline V gives CDR1 MNHNS, CDR2 SASEGT. The junction had 11 bases not matched to a gene; V was cut back by 3 bases and J by 0 bases.

The genes are TRBV6-6 and TRBJ2-7, with unresolved D. From germline, CDR1 is MNHNY and CDR2 SVGAGI (reference sequence). Trimming stripped 3 bases from V and 2 bases from J, with 8 bases between. This CDR3 has 13 amino acids. The CDR3 DNA reads TGTGCCAGCAGTTATGAAAATACCTACGAGCAGTACTTC. It is translated as CASSYENTYEQYF.

The V gene is TRBV11-2, the J gene TRBJ2-7, with D possibly TRBD1 on 5 matching bases. The V gene lost 0 bases and the J gene lost 5 bases, with 14 bases spanning the gap. The CDR3 runs to 15 residues. Looked up from germline, CDR1 is SGHAT and CDR2 is FQNNGV. The CDR3 spells CASSLDGVRADEQYF. DNA of the CDR3: TGTGCCAGCAGCTTAGATGGTGTCAGGGCCGACGAGCAGTACTTC.